Detailed here is one TCR beta chain. This sample was taken from a study of blood T cell repertoires in COVID-19. The wider study: Material from acute and convalescent COVID-19 was sourced from the United States, Italy and Spain. From T cells, B-cell-depleted T cells, or PBMCs came the material, which was cDNA or gDNA.

Original processing methods: The authors estimated nucleated cell counts from reference gene primer amplification. Profiled with immunoSEQ multiplex PCR; TCRdb holds only in-frame clones, not every one. V and J calls and clone size follow that table, whereas D and trimming were derived from the DNA. The table has just over 250,000 clones, roughly 86% seen once; the top ten hold around 10%. J gave up 2 bases and V 6 bases, and 3 bases lay outside the gene matches. Germline loops: CDR1 SQVTM, CDR2 ANQGSEA. This CDR3 has 13 amino acids. The receptor was derived from a man aged 40-49 years who had recovered from COVID-19. This chain joins TRBV29-1 and TRBJ2-7, with 11 bases lining up with TRBD1. Sequenced material: peripheral blood. CDR3 sequence reads: CSVWTGGPYEQYF. CDR3 DNA: TGCAGCGTCTGGACAGGGGGCCCCTACGAGCAGTACTTC.